The rows below give T cell receptor beta chains drawn from one sample of a study of cytomegalovirus exposure and HLA in healthy donors. This table comes from immunoSEQ multiplex PCR, and its TCRdb copy is limited to in-frame clones, with some not included. The sample consists of about 270,000 clones, 86% of them appearing once. Sequenced sample: PBMCs. The receptors shown here come from a man aged 40-55 years in good health and CMV-seropositive. CDR3s include the opening cysteine and the closing phenylalanine or tryptophan. A D gene is named only where the DNA matches it firmly. For some rows the clone size is stated as once, few or many, or as a class when expanded; others skip it.

once	TRBV28	TRBJ2-1	TRBD2	TGTGCCAGCAGTCCCCGCGGGAGGATCTACAATGAGCAGTTCTTC	CASSPRGRIYNEQFF
-	TRBV11-1	TRBJ1-1	-	TGTGCCAGCAGCTTTCCGGACGCCGGGAGGATGAACACTGAAGCTTTCTTT	CASSFPDAGRMNTEAFF
-	TRBV5-5	TRBJ1-4	-	TGTGCCAGCAGCTTGATACAGGGAAATGAAAAACTGTTTTTT	CASSLIQGNEKLFF
-	TRBV27	TRBJ2-7	-	TGTGCCAGCAGTTTATCGGCGGGAAAGCTATCCTACGAGCAGTACTTC	CASSLSAGKLSYEQYF
-	TRBV2	TRBJ2-3	-	TGTGCCAGCAGTGGGACTACCCCTAGCACAGATACGCAGTATTTT	CASSGTTPSTDTQYF
-	TRBV21-1	TRBJ2-4	-	TGTGCCAGCAGGCCGGGACTAGCGGGAGGTCTGGTCCAAAACATTCAGTACTTC	CASRPGLAGGLVQNIQYF
once	TRBV2	TRBJ1-4	TRBD1	TGTGCCAGCATTGGGGACAGGGGTAATGAAAAACTGTTTTTT	CASIGDRGNEKLFF
once	TRBV2	TRBJ1-5	TRBD1	TGTGCCAGCAGGCTGGACAGGGGACTTCAGCCCCAGCATTTT	CASRLDRGLQPQHF
-	TRBV29-1	TRBJ2-1	TRBD2	TGCAGCGTCCTGAGGGGTAGCGGGAGGAGCTCCTACAATGAGCAGTTCTTC	CSVLRGSGRSSYNEQFF
-	TRBV7-9	TRBJ2-1	TRBD2	TGTGCCAGCAGCTTAGCGGGACTAGCGGAGGGGTACAATGAGCAGTTCTTC	CASSLAGLAEGYNEQFF
-	TRBV9	TRBJ2-7	TRBD1	TGTGCCAGCAGCGTCGGGACAGGGGGCTTTGACGAGCAGTACTTC	CASSVGTGGFDEQYF
-	TRBV10-3	TRBJ1-5	-	TGTGCCATCAGTGAGGAGGGATTTGGCCAGCCCCAGCATTTT	CAISEEGFGQPQHF
-	TRBV7-2	TRBJ2-2	-	TGTGCCAGCAGCTTAGTCCAGGGGAGAACCGGGGAGCTGTTTTTT	CASSLVQGRTGELFF
-	TRBV5-6	TRBJ2-7	TRBD2	TGTGCCAGCAGGATGGTACTAGCGTGCTACGAGCAGTACTTC	CASRMVLACYEQYF
once	TRBV18	TRBJ2-7	TRBD1	TGTGCCAGCTCACTGGGACAGACCTACGAGCAGTACTTC	CASSLGQTYEQYF
few	TRBV19	TRBJ2-1	TRBD2	TGTGCCAGTAGTAGCGGGAGCTCCTACAATGAGCAGTTCTTC	CASSSGSSYNEQFF
-	TRBV29-1	TRBJ2-2	TRBD2	TGCAGCGTTGGGGCGGGAGGCGGTGTCGGGGAGCTGTTTTTT	CSVGAGGGVGELFF
once	TRBV4-1	TRBJ2-7	TRBD2	TGCGCCAGCAGCCGAACTAGCGGTAGCTCCTACGAGCAGTACTTC	CASSRTSGSSYEQYF
-	TRBV2	TRBJ1-5	TRBD1	TGTGCCAGCAGTCGGACAGGGAGCAATCAGCCCCAGCATTTT	CASSRTGSNQPQHF
-	TRBV9	TRBJ2-5	TRBD1	TGTGCCAGCAGCGTAGCCTGGCAGGGGGAAGAGACCCAGTACTTC	CASSVAWQGEETQYF
-	TRBV11-2	TRBJ1-1	TRBD1	TGTGCCAGCAGCTCTCCGGGGGCAGGGGGCACTGAAGCTTTCTTT	CASSSPGAGGTEAFF
-	TRBV25-1	TRBJ2-2	-	TGTGCCAGCAGTGAATACGGTGCCGGGGAGCTGTTTTTT	CASSEYGAGELFF
-	TRBV30	TRBJ2-2	-	TGTGCCTGGAGAGAAGGGGTGAACACCGGGGAGCTGTTTTTT	CAWREGVNTGELFF
-	TRBV19	TRBJ1-5	TRBD1	TGTGCCAGTAGGGCCGGGACAGTCAATCAGCCCCAGCATTTT	CASRAGTVNQPQHF
-	TRBV30	TRBJ2-1	-	TGTGCCTGGAGTGTCCTGGGCAGCCGAGCCTACAATGAGCAGTTCTTC	CAWSVLGSRAYNEQFF
once	TRBV28	TRBJ2-7	-	TGTGCCAGCAGTTCGGTGGAGGTAAGCTCCTACGAGCAGTACTTC	CASSSVEVSSYEQYF
-	TRBV4-1	TRBJ2-1	-	TGCGCCAGCAGCCAGGCGGGCCCCTCCTACAATGAGCAGTTCTTC	CASSQAGPSYNEQFF
-	TRBV5-1	TRBJ2-7	TRBD1	TGCGCCAGCAGCCCGACGGGACAGGCTTTCTACGAGCAGTACTTC	CASSPTGQAFYEQYF
-	TRBV28	TRBJ2-2	TRBD2	TGTGCCAGCAGACCTGGACTAGCGGGAGCCGGGGAGCTGTTTTTT	CASRPGLAGAGELFF
once	TRBV27	TRBJ2-5	TRBD2	TGTGCCAGCAGTTCTGACAGGGTTGCTAGCGGGAGGACGGAGACCCAGTACTTC	CASSSDRVASGRTETQYF
-	TRBV11-3	TRBJ2-7	TRBD1	TGTGCCAGCAGCTTGGGACCGGGACAGGGGTCCTACGAGCAGTACTTC	CASSLGPGQGSYEQYF
-	TRBV7-3	TRBJ2-3	TRBD2	TGTGCCAGCAGCTTAAAACCAGCGGGGGCGTACTTGGCAGATACGCAGTATTTT	CASSLKPAGAYLADTQYF
few	TRBV28	TRBJ2-7	TRBD1	TGTGCCAGCACCGGGACAGTCTCTTACGAGCAGTACTTC	CASTGTVSYEQYF
-	TRBV7-9	TRBJ1-5	-	TGTGCCAGCAGTGGGGCCCTGGCCGATCAGCCCCAGCATTTT	CASSGALADQPQHF
-	TRBV2	TRBJ1-2	-	TGTGCCAGCAGCCGGGACTCTAACTATGGCTACACCTTC	CASSRDSNYGYTF
once	TRBV2	TRBJ2-1	TRBD2	TGTGCCAGCAGTGAAGCCGGGACTAGCGGGAGCGGTGAGCAGTTCTTC	CASSEAGTSGSGEQFF
-	TRBV14	TRBJ2-5	-	TGTGCCAGCAGCCAAAGGGACCTCCGGACAGTAAAGGGACAAGAGACCCAGTACTTC	CASSQRDLRTVKGQETQYF
-	TRBV18	TRBJ2-3	-	TGTGCCAGCTCACCACCTAGCGGTCACACAGATACGCAGTATTTT	CASSPPSGHTDTQYF
-	TRBV19	TRBJ2-6	-	TGTGCCAGTAGTATTGGGGCCTCTGGGGCCAACGTCCTGACTTTC	CASSIGASGANVLTF